This T cell receptor (beta chain) was found in a study of post-analysis software for immune sequencing data. Background on the study: The disease courses covered relapsing-remitting, secondary progressive and progressive-relapsing multiple sclerosis. Study outcomes and limitations: Strong same-batch co-clustering of samples appeared with F measure clustering. There were roughly 5 TRBV segments more frequent in patients than controls, and TRBV5-6, TRBV5-1 and TRBV20-1 were among them. Diversity measured as normalized Chao1 was significantly lower in multiple sclerosis patients than in controls.

CDR3 length equals 15 residues. Trimming shortened V by 6 bases and J by 8 bases, and 22 bases separated the two germline ends. CDR1 and CDR2 from the germline V gene are MNHEY and SVGEGT. A word on this clonotype: Its specificity is unknown.

Built from TCR beta cDNA, the libraries had unique molecular identifiers in them. The T cell input of roughly 0.9 to 10 million gave 400,000 to 500,000 cDNA molecules. TCRdb passed the PCR reads through MiXCR, listing each CDR3 protein once. Of 700,000 to 800,000 distinct CDR3 sequences listed, 25% to 30% are singletons. This rearrangement joins TRBV6-2 or TRBV6-3 to TRBJ1-2, with D maybe TRBD1 (6 bases). Sequencing was carried out using blood. The receptor was derived from a girl aged 10-17 years with multiple sclerosis. For the CDR3, the DNA is TGTGCCAGCAGCCATACAGGGACCGCCCTCCGAGGCTACACCTTC. Its protein is CASSHTGTALRGYTF.